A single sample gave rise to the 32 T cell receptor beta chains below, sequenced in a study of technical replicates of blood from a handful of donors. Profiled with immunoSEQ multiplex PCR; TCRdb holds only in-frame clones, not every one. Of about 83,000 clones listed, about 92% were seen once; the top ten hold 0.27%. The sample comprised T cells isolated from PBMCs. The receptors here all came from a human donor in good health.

The CDR3 protein is CASSLRGLNTEAFF. The CDR3 coding sequence is TGTGCCAGCAGCCTACGGGGTTTGAACACTGAAGCTTTCTTT. The J gene is TRBJ1-1, the V gene TRBV6-5; no firm D call. Germline CDR1 MNHEY, CDR2 SVGAGI. This CDR3 has 14 amino acids. V gave up 6 bases and J gave up 0 bases, with 11 bases separating them.

The CDR3 coding sequence is TGCAGCGTAGATCCTAGCGGGAGCACAGATACGCAGTATTTT. Residues: CSVDPSGSTDTQYF. This chain joins TRBV29-1 and TRBJ2-3, with 8 nucleotides matching TRBD2. Germline CDR1 is SQVTM and CDR2 is ANQGSEA. V was pared by 6 bases and J by 0 bases, with 5 bases of the junction left unmatched. The CDR3 covers 14 residues.

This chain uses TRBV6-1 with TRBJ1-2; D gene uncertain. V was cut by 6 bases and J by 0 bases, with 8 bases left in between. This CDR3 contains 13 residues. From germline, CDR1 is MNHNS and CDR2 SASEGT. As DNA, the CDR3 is TGTGCCAGCAGCACTAAAACTAACTATGGCTACACCTTC. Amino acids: CASSTKTNYGYTF.

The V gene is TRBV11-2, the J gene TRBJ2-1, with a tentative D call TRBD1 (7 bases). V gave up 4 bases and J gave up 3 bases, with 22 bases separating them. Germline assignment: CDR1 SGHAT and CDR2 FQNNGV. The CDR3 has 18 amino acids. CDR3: CASSSGGRQGVSYNEQFF. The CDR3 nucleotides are TGTGCCAGCAGCTCCGGAGGGAGACAGGGAGTGAGCTACAATGAGCAGTTCTTC.

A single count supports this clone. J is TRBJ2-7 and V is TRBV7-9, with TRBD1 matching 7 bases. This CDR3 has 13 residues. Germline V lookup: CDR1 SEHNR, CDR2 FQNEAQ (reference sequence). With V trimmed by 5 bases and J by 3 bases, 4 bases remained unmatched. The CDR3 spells CASSTGEFYEQYF. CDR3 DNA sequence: TGTGCCAGCAGCACAGGGGAGTTCTACGAGCAGTACTTC.

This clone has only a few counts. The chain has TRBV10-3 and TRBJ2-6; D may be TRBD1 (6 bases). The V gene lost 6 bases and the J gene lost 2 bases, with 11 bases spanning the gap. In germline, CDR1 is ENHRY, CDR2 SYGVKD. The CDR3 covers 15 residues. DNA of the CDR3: TGTGCCATCAGGGAAACAGGGCCTGGGGCCAACGTCCTGACTTTC. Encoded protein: CAIRETGPGANVLTF.

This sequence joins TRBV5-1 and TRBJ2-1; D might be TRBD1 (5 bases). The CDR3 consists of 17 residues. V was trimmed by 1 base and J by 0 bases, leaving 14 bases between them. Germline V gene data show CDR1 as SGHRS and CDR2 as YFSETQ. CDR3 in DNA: TGCGCCAGCAGCTTGACCCCGACAGTGAGCTCCTACAATGAGCAGTTCTTC. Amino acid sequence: CASSLTPTVSSYNEQFF.

The CDR3 protein is CATATLEESYNEQFF. The CDR3 bases are TGTGCCACCGCAACACTAGAAGAATCTTACAATGAGCAGTTCTTC. This chain links TRBV6-5 with TRBJ2-1, with D perhaps matching TRBD2 (5 bases). Germline lookup yields CDR1 MNHEY and CDR2 SVGAGI. The CDR3 extends over 15 amino acids. V lost 10 bases to trimming and J lost 4 bases, with 20 bases between them.

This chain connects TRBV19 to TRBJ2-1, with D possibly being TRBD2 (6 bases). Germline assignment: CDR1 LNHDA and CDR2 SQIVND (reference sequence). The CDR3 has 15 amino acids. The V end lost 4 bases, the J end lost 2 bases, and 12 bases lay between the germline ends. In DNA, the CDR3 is TGTGCCAGTAGTAGACTAGTGTTCGCCTACAATGAGCAGTTCTTC. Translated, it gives CASSRLVFAYNEQFF.

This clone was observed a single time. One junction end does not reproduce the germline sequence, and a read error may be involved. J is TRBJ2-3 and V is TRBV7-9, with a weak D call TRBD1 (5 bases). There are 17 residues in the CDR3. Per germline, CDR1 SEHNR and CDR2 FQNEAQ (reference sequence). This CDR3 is CTSPHEGAPRPTDTQYF. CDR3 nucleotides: TGTACCAGCCCCCATGAAGGGGCACCTCGGCCCACAGATACGCAGTATTTT.

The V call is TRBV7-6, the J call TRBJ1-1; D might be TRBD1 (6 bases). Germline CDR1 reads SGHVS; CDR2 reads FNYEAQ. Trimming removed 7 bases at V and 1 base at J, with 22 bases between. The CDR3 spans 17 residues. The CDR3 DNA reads TGTGCCAGCATCCGTCACCCGATACAGGGTGAGAACACTGAAGCTTTCTTT. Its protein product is CASIRHPIQGENTEAFF.

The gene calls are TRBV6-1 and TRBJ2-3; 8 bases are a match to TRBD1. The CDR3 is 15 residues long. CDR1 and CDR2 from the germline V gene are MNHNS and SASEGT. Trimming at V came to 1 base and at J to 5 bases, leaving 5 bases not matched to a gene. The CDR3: CASSEVQGALDTQYF. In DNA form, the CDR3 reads TGTGCCAGCAGTGAAGTCCAGGGGGCCCTAGATACGCAGTATTTT.

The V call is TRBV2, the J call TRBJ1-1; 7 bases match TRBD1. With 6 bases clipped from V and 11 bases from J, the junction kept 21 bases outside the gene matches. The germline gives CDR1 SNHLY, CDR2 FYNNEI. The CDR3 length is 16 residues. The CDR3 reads CASRERQGSRWHTAFF. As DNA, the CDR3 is TGTGCCAGCAGAGAGCGACAGGGTTCACGTTGGCATACGGCTTTCTTT.

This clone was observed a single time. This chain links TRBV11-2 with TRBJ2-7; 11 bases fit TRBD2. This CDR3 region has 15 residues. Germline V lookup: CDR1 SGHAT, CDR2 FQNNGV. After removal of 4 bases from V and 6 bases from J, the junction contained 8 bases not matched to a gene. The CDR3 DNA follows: TGTGCCAGCAGCTCGACACTAGCGGGAGCGGGCGAGCAGTACTTC. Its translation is CASSSTLAGAGEQYF.

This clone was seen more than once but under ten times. For the CDR3, the DNA is TGTGCCAGCAGTGAGAAAAGGGGAAGCAATCAGCCCCAGCATTTT. Translating gives CASSEKRGSNQPQHF. The chain couples TRBV2 to TRBJ1-5; the D gene is possibly TRBD1 (5 bases). Germline values: CDR1 SNHLY, CDR2 FYNNEI. The CDR3 extends over 15 amino acids. V lost 3 bases to trimming and J lost 1 base, with 10 bases between them.

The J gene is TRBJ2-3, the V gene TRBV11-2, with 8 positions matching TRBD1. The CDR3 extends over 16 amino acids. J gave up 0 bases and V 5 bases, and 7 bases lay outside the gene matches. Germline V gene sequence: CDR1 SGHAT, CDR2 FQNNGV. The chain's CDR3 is CASSQRTGTSTDTQYF. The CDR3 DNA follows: TGTGCCAGCAGCCAGCGGACAGGGACTAGCACAGATACGCAGTATTTT.

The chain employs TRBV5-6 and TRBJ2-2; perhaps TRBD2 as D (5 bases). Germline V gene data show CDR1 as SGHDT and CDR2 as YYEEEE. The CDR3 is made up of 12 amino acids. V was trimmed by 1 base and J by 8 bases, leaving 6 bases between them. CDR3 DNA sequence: TGTGCCAGCAGCTTGATAGCGGGGGAGCTGTTTTTT. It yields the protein CASSLIAGELFF.

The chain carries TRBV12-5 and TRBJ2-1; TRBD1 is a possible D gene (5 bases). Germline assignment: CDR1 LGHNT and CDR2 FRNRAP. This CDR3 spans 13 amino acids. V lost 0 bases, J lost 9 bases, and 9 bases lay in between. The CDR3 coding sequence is TGTGCTAGTGGTTTGGTACCCAGGGCTGAGCAGTTCTTC. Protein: CASGLVPRAEQFF.

The CDR3 sequence: CASSAQTGGNTEAFF. CDR3 coding DNA: TGTGCCAGCAGTGCCCAGACAGGGGGGAACACTGAAGCTTTCTTT. The genes are TRBV6-1 and TRBJ1-1, with 9 bases fitting TRBD1. The V segment lost 4 bases and the J segment 1 base; nucleotides outside the gene matches: 4. The CDR3 has 15 residues. Germline CDR1 and CDR2: MNHNS and SASEGT.

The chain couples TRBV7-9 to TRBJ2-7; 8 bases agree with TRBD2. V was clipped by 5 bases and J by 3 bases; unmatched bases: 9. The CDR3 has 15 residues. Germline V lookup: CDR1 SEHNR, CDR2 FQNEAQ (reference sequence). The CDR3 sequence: CASSLRSSGNYEQYF. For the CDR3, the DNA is TGTGCCAGCAGCCTTAGGAGTAGCGGGAACTACGAGCAGTACTTC.

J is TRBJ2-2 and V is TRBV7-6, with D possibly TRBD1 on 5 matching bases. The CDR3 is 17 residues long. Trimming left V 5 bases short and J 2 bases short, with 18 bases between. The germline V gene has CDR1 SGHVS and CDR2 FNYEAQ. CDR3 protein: CASSPLEWGYNTGELFF. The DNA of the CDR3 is TGTGCCAGCAGCCCCCTTGAATGGGGCTACAACACCGGGGAGCTGTTTTTT.

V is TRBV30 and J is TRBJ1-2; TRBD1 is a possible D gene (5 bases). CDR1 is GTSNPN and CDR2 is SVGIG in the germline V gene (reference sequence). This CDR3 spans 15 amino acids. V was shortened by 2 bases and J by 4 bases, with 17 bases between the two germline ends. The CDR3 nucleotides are TGTGCCTGGAGTCCGGGAGGGGTGATGGGCTATGGCTACACCTTC. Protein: CAWSPGGVMGYGYTF.

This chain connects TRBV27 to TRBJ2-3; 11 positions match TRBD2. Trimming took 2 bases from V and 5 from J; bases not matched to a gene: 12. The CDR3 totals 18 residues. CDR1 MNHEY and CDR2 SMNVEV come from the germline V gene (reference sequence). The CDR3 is CASSLQTPGLAVGDTQYF. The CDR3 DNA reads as TGTGCCAGCAGTTTACAAACACCGGGACTAGCGGTGGGAGATACGCAGTATTTT.

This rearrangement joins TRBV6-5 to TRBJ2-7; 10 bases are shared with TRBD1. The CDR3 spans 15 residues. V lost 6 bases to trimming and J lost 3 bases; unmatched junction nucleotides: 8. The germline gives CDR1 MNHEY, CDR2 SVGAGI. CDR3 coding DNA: TGTGCCAGCAGAAGATCCGGGACAGGGGACTACGAGCAGTACTTC. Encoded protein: CASRRSGTGDYEQYF.

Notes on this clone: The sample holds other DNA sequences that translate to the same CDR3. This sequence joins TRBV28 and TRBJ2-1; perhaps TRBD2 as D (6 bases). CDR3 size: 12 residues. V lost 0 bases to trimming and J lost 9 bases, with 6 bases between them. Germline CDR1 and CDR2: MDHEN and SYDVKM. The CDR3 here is CASSLWGGEQFF. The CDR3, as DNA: TGTGCCAGCAGTTTATGGGGAGGTGAGCAGTTCTTC. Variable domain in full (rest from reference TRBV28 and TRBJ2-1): DVKVTQSSRYLVKRTGEKVFLECVQDMDHENMFWYRQDPGLGLRLIYFSYDVKMKEKGDIPEGYSVSREKKERFSLILESASTNQTSMYLCASSLWGGEQFFGPGTRLTVL.

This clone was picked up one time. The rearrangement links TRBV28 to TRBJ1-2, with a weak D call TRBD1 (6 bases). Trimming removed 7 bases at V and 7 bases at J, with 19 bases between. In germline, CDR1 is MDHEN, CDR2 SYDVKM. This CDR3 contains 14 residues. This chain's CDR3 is CASMGHPRPSGYTF. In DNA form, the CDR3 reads TGTGCCAGCATGGGACATCCTAGACCCAGTGGCTACACCTTC.

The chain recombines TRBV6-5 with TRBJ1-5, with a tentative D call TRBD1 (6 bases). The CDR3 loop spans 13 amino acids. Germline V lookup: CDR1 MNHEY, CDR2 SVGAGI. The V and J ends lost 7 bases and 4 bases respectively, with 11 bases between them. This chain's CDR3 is CASTGGKNQPQHF. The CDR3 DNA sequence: TGTGCCAGCACGGGGGGCAAGAATCAGCCCCAGCATTTT.

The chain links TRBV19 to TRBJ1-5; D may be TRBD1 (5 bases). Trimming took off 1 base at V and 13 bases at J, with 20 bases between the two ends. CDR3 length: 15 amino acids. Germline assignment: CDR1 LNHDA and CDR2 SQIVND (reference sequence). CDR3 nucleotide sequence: TGTGCCAGTAGTATAGGGGAGGGGTTTGGCAGATTACAGCATTTT. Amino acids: CASSIGEGFGRLQHF. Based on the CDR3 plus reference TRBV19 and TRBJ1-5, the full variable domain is DGGITQSPKYLFRKEGQNVTLSCEQNLNHDAMYWYRQDPGQGLRLIYYSQIVNDFQKGDIAEGYSVSREKKESFPLTVTSAQKNPTAFYLCASSIGEGFGRLQHFGDGTRLSIL.

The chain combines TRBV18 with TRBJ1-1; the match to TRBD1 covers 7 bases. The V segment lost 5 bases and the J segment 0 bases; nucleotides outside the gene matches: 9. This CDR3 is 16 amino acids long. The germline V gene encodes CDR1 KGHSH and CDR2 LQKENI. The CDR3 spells CASSATGIHMNTEAFF. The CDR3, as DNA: TGTGCCAGCTCAGCGACAGGGATCCATATGAACACTGAAGCTTTCTTT.

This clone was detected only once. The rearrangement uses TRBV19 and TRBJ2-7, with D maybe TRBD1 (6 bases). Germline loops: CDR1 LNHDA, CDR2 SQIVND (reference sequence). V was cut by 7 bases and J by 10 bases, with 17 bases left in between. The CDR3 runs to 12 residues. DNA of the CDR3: TGTGCCAGTAAAAACCCCGGACAGAACCAGTACTTC. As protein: CASKNPGQNQYF.

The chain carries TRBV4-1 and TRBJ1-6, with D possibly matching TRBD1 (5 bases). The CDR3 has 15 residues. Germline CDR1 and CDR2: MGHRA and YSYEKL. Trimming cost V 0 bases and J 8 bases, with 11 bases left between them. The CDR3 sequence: CASSQDAGQDSPLHF. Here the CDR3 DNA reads TGCGCCAGCAGCCAAGATGCGGGGCAGGATTCACCCCTCCACTTT.

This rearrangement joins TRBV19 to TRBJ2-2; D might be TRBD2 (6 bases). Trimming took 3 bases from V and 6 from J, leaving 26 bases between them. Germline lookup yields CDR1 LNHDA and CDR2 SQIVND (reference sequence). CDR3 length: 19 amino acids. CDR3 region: CASSIDPQVRGIDAGELFF. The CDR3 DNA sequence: TGTGCCAGTAGTATCGACCCCCAGGTTCGCGGGATTGATGCCGGGGAGCTGTTTTTT.